What follows are 13 T cell receptor beta chains derived from one specimen sequenced in a study of blood T cell repertoires in COVID-19. Data came from immunoSEQ multiplex PCR; TCRdb stores just in-frame clones and leaves some out. The sample carries about 210,000 clones, roughly 90% recorded once. Input material: PBMCs or T cells enriched from blood (not recorded which). The receptors shown here come from a man aged 18 to 29 with acute COVID-19.

V gene TRBV4-2 combines with J gene TRBJ2-7; 7 bases match TRBD2. This CDR3 has 16 amino acids. CDR1 LGHNA and CDR2 YNFKEQ come from the germline V gene. V dropped 0 bases and J dropped 4; count of bases not matched to a gene: 9. CDR3 amino acids: CASSQEQSSGPYEQYF. The CDR3 DNA follows: TGTGCCAGCAGCCAAGAACAATCTAGCGGACCGTACGAGCAGTACTTC.

The chain carries TRBV3-1 (or the pseudogene TRBV3-2) and TRBJ1-2; weak D call: TRBD1 (6 bases). V lost 3 bases and J lost 6, with 11 bases in between. The CDR3 is made up of 13 amino acids. Germline V lookup: CDR1 LGHDT, CDR2 YNNKEL (reference sequence). The CDR3 DNA reads TGTGCCAGCAGCCACATAAGGACAGATGGCTACACCTTC. Encoded protein: CASSHIRTDGYTF.

The CDR3: CSVEDRGRDVEQFF. The CDR3 region has the DNA TGCAGCGTTGAAGATAGGGGGAGGGACGTTGAGCAGTTCTTC. V and J are TRBV29-1 and TRBJ2-1, with D perhaps TRBD2 (7 bases). The germline CDR1 and CDR2 sequences are SQVTM and ANQGSEA. Trimming cost V 0 bases and J 9 bases, with 15 bases left between them. The CDR3 covers 14 residues.

This sequence joins TRBV19 and TRBJ1-2; tentative D call: TRBD1 (6 bases). The CDR3 covers 13 residues. The V end was cut by 6 bases, the J end by 5 bases, with 13 bases between. The germline gives CDR1 LNHDA, CDR2 SQIVND (reference sequence). The CDR3 DNA follows: TGTGCCAGTAGCTTACAGGGAAAGTATGGCTACACCTTC. Its protein product is CASSLQGKYGYTF.

The sample holds one count of this clone. The V and J genes are TRBV28 and TRBJ1-2; 9 nucleotides line up with TRBD1. Germline values: CDR1 MDHEN, CDR2 SYDVKM. The CDR3 covers 16 residues. The V gene end was trimmed by 5 bases and the J gene end by 3 bases; junction bases not matched to a gene: 10. CDR3 in DNA: TGTGCCAGCAGTCTGGACAGGGGCCTTGTGGACTATGGCTACACCTTC. Protein: CASSLDRGLVDYGYTF.

The chain has TRBV5-3 and TRBJ1-2; D possibly corresponds to TRBD1 (6 bases). TRBV5-3 is recorded as an ORF, its role being uncertain. The ends were cut back, 8 bases at V and 5 bases at J, with 25 bases in the middle. CDR3 size: 16 residues. In DNA, the CDR3 is TGTGCCAGCCCCATCGGAGCCAGGGGAATCAGATATGGCTACACCTTC. Translation: CASPIGARGIRYGYTF.

V and J are TRBV7-9 and TRBJ1-2, with 8 bases matching TRBD1. Germline loops: CDR1 SEHNR, CDR2 FQNEAQ (reference sequence). V lost 1 base to trimming and J lost 6 bases; unmatched junction nucleotides: 4. The CDR3 covers 14 residues. The CDR3 bases are TGTGCCAGCAGCTTAGGGACAGGGCGCGATGGCTACACCTTC. Protein: CASSLGTGRDGYTF.

The CDR3 is CASSFGGHGYTF. The CDR3 coding sequence is TGTGCCAGCAGTTTCGGAGGGCATGGCTACACCTTC. The chain links TRBV12-3 or TRBV12-4 to TRBJ1-2; D gene uncertain. The CDR3 runs 12 residues. Trimming cost V 3 bases and J 6 bases, with 8 bases left between them.

The V and J genes are TRBV15 and TRBJ2-3; 7 nucleotides match TRBD1. The V segment lost 5 bases and the J segment 5 bases; nucleotides outside the gene matches: 16. CDR1 and CDR2 (germline): LNHNV, YYDKDF (reference sequence). The CDR3 totals 17 residues. CDR3 in DNA: TGTGCCACCAGCTCCCCCCAGGGGGAGTCGTTCAAAGATACGCAGTATTTT. It is translated as CATSSPQGESFKDTQYF.

About this clone itself: The junction shows a germline mismatch at one end, possibly a read error. The chain combines TRBV7-7 with TRBJ2-3; the match to TRBD2 covers 9 bases. The CDR3 is 16 residues long. The germline gives CDR1 SSHAT, CDR2 FNYEAQ (reference sequence). CDR3 protein: CASSPLSGSASDTQYF. The CDR3 DNA reads TGTGCTAGCAGCCCACTTAGCGGGAGCGCATCAGATACGCAGTATTTT.

The chain joins TRBV30 to TRBJ2-1; no clear D gene. This CDR3 has 13 amino acids. Trimming left V 0 bases short and J 8 bases short, with 11 bases between. CDR1 and CDR2 (germline): GTSNPN, SVGIG (reference sequence). CDR3 in amino acids: CAWSVSLLDEQFF. DNA of the CDR3: TGTGCCTGGAGTGTAAGCCTTTTGGATGAGCAGTTCTTC. Filled out from reference TRBV30 and TRBJ2-1, the complete variable domain reads SQTIHQWPATLVQPVGSPLSLECTVEGTSNPNLYWYRQAAGRGLQLLFYSVGIGQISSEVPQNLSASRPQDRQFILSSKKLLLSDSGFYLCAWSVSLLDEQFFGPGTRLTVL.

The chain combines TRBV7-9 with TRBJ2-2; maybe TRBD1 (5 bases). Germline V gene data show CDR1 as SEHNR and CDR2 as FQNEAQ (reference sequence). V was shortened by 5 bases and J by 0 bases, with 7 bases between the two germline ends. This CDR3 is 14 amino acids long. For the CDR3, the DNA is TGTGCCAGCAGCGTGACAGCGAACACCGGGGAGCTGTTTTTT. The encoded protein is CASSVTANTGELFF.

The chain employs TRBV9 and TRBJ1-2; 7 bases match TRBD1. CDR1 and CDR2 from the germline V gene are SGDLS and YYNGEE. V lost 0 bases, J lost 4 bases, and 6 bases stayed unmatched. The CDR3 loop spans 15 amino acids. CDR3 nucleotide sequence: TGTGCCAGCAGCGTAGGGGCAGGGGGTTCCTATGGCTACACCTTC. It translates to CASSVGAGGSYGYTF.